Sequencing of this T cell receptor beta chain was carried out in a study of technical replicates of blood from a few donors. The V gene's germline CDR1 is SGDLS and CDR2 YYNGEE. The CDR3 sequence is 16 residues long. After removal of 4 bases from V and 7 bases from J, the junction contained 12 bases not matched to a gene. This clone was observed a handful of times. Method: immunoSEQ multiplex PCR; TCRdb's copy keeps in-frame clones and lacks some. The profile shows about 70,000 clones, almost 99% of them singletons. This receptor was identified in a human donor in good health. The sequencing input was T cells isolated from PBMCs. V usage is TRBV9 and J usage is TRBJ2-5; TRBD2 aligns across 11 bases. This chain's CDR3 is CASSTSGLADLATQYF. The CDR3 bases are TGTGCCAGCAGCACCTCGGGACTAGCGGACCTTGCGACCCAGTACTTC.